This TCR beta chain appears in the sequencing data of a study of control samples from healthy donors and cancer patients. The V end lost 6 bases, the J end lost 2 bases, and 15 bases lay between the germline ends. This CDR3 is 15 amino acids long. CDR1 and CDR2 from the germline V gene are SGHKS and YYEKEE (reference sequence). This table comes from immunoSEQ multiplex PCR, and its TCRdb copy is limited to in-frame clones, with some not included. The profile shows about 120,000 clones, more than 80% of them singletons. The chain joins TRBV5-5 to TRBJ2-1; D might be TRBD2 (6 bases). This TCR was recovered from a man aged 35 to 55 in good health. Sequenced: blood. CDR3 in amino acids: CASTPGTGTYNEQFF. CDR3 DNA: TGTGCCAGCACACCCGGGACTGGAACCTACAATGAGCAGTTCTTC.